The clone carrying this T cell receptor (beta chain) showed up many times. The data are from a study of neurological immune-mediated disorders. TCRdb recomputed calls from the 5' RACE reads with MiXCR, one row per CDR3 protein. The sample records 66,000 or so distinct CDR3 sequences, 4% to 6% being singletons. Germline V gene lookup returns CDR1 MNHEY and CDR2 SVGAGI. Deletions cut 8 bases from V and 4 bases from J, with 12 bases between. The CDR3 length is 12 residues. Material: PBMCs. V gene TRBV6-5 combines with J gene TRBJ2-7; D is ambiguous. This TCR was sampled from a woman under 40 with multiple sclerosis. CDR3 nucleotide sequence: TGTGCCAGCCAAAACATGGGATACGAGCAGTACTTC. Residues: CASQNMGYEQYF.